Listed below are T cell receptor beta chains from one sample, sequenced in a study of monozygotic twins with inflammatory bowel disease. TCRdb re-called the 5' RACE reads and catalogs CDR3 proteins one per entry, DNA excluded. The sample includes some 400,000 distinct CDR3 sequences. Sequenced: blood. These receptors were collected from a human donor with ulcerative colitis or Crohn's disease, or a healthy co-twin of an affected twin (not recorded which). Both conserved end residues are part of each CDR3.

CDR3aa: CASSSSPRTGELFF
j_gene: TRBJ2-2
v_gene: TRBV5-1

CDR3aa: CASPGRSNEQFF
j_gene: TRBJ2-1
v_gene: TRBV2

CDR3aa: CSARRGGSQNGEQFF
j_gene: TRBJ2-1
v_gene: TRBV20-1

CDR3aa: CASSLSPDRIQPQHF
j_gene: TRBJ1-5
v_gene: TRBV7-2

CDR3aa: CASSLARAAKNIQYF
j_gene: TRBJ2-4
v_gene: TRBV7-2

CDR3aa: CSARQGEPINEQYF
j_gene: TRBJ2-7
v_gene: TRBV20-1

CDR3aa: CASSPASLGGDTQYF
j_gene: TRBJ2-3
v_gene: TRBV18

CDR3aa: CASSQDLGGRTGQFF
j_gene: TRBJ2-1
v_gene: TRBV3-1

CDR3aa: CASSDRREDSNQPQHF
j_gene: TRBJ1-5
v_gene: TRBV18

CDR3aa: CSDRPNEKLFF
j_gene: TRBJ1-4
v_gene: TRBV29-1

CDR3aa: CSATPLVREQFF
j_gene: TRBJ2-1
v_gene: TRBV20-1

CDR3aa: CASSPPGDTQYF
j_gene: TRBJ2-3
v_gene: TRBV5-1

CDR3aa: CASSLGLAGGPGYNEQFF
j_gene: TRBJ2-1
v_gene: TRBV18

CDR3aa: CASSPRLAGGYGEQYF
j_gene: TRBJ2-7
v_gene: TRBV7-2

CDR3aa: CASGVAGGTSEQFF
j_gene: TRBJ2-1
v_gene: TRBV12-3/TRBV12-4

CDR3aa: CASSQRDGGRVSETQYF
j_gene: TRBJ2-5
v_gene: TRBV3-1

CDR3aa: CASTITRQGGNEQFF
j_gene: TRBJ2-1
v_gene: TRBV6-1

CDR3aa: CASSYSRGGDTEAFF
j_gene: TRBJ1-1
v_gene: TRBV6-5

CDR3aa: CASSYTLQGGNTGELFF
j_gene: TRBJ2-2
v_gene: TRBV6-5

CDR3aa: CASSLSGQPQHF
j_gene: TRBJ1-5
v_gene: TRBV28

CDR3aa: CASSLMNQETQYF
j_gene: TRBJ2-5
v_gene: TRBV7-2

CDR3aa: CASSFSSSPRAASDGYTF
j_gene: TRBJ1-2
v_gene: TRBV7-8

CDR3aa: CSVALLTGFTEAFF
j_gene: TRBJ1-1
v_gene: TRBV29-1

CDR3aa: CASSPSQGGGNSPLHF
j_gene: TRBJ1-6
v_gene: TRBV9

CDR3aa: CAISEAPRGSSSGNTIYF
j_gene: TRBJ1-3
v_gene: TRBV10-3

CDR3aa: CSARDGQSSYNEQFF
j_gene: TRBJ2-1
v_gene: TRBV20-1

CDR3aa: CASSKTGGGTEAFF
j_gene: TRBJ1-1
v_gene: TRBV27

CDR3aa: CSAPRGGSGYEQYF
j_gene: TRBJ2-7
v_gene: TRBV20-1

CDR3aa: CASISRDEQFF
j_gene: TRBJ2-1
v_gene: TRBV28

CDR3aa: CSARGLAGIGQYF
j_gene: TRBJ2-7
v_gene: TRBV20-1

CDR3aa: CASSPRGTGNTGELFF
j_gene: TRBJ2-2
v_gene: TRBV7-2

CDR3aa: CSVEGTYSDTQYF
j_gene: TRBJ2-3
v_gene: TRBV29-1

CDR3aa: CASSLEAGGREAFF
j_gene: TRBJ1-1
v_gene: TRBV11-2

CDR3aa: CSALQPNRDPYNEQFF
j_gene: TRBJ2-1
v_gene: TRBV29-1

CDR3aa: CASSPPWTSDNEQFF
j_gene: TRBJ2-1
v_gene: TRBV18

CDR3aa: CASTGVVNTEAFF
j_gene: TRBJ1-1
v_gene: TRBV10-3

CDR3aa: CASSSGTETDTQYF
j_gene: TRBJ2-3
v_gene: TRBV5-1

CDR3aa: CASSLGPSGRTEAFF
j_gene: TRBJ1-1
v_gene: TRBV12-3/TRBV12-4

CDR3aa: CASSLVAGGLGEQFF
j_gene: TRBJ2-1
v_gene: TRBV11-2

CDR3aa: CASSLEIQETQYF
j_gene: TRBJ2-5
v_gene: TRBV5-1

CDR3aa: CAGSFAGEGKEKLFF
j_gene: TRBJ1-4
v_gene: TRBV28

CDR3aa: CAWSTNSPLHF
j_gene: TRBJ1-6
v_gene: TRBV30

CDR3aa: CASSPYRIDQPQHF
j_gene: TRBJ1-5
v_gene: TRBV12-3/TRBV12-4

CDR3aa: CASSSPWRDKGNEQFF
j_gene: TRBJ2-1
v_gene: TRBV3-1

CDR3aa: CASGLTAGGAYEQYF
j_gene: TRBJ2-7
v_gene: TRBV5-1

CDR3aa: CASSFLPGQGFYEQYF
j_gene: TRBJ2-7
v_gene: TRBV6-5

CDR3aa: CASTLAGGTNNEQFF
j_gene: TRBJ2-1
v_gene: TRBV7-3